This TCR beta chain was profiled in a study of T cell responses to AZD1222 COVID-19 vaccine. Findings and limits, study-wide: The sample set comprised mostly white British donors with more females, and clonal diversity was possibly underestimated.

TCRdb keeps only in-frame clones here, not all; method: immunoSEQ multiplex PCR. The sample includes about 180,000 clones, more than 70% of them seen just once. There are 15 residues in the CDR3. V was shortened by 4 bases and J by 4 bases, with 15 bases between the two germline ends. Germline V gives CDR1 SGHRS, CDR2 YFSETQ. As concerns this clone: Its specificity is not known.

The source was peripheral blood, collected 28 days after the second AZD1222 dose. The chain employs TRBV5-1 and TRBJ1-5; D is undetermined. The source is an adult who received the AZD1222 COVID-19 vaccine. CDR3 protein: CASSPNSGENQPQHF. The CDR3 DNA is TGCGCCAGCAGCCCAAACTCAGGAGAAAATCAGCCCCAGCATTTT.